Included here is one TCR beta chain sequence, with context. This CDR3 spans 14 amino acids. Trimming cost V 7 bases and J 9 bases; bases outside gene matches: 7. The germline V gene has CDR1 SNHLY and CDR2 FYNNEI. The data originate from a study of shared clonotypes between healthy human individuals. TCRdb's table, derived via immunoSEQ multiplex PCR, lists solely in-frame clones and lacks some. This sample has 400,000 to 600,000 clones, with roughly 83% found just once. Every donor was a Caucasian adult from Nashville, Tennessee. Roughly 84 million PBMCs served as the genomic DNA source for unsorted samples.

The genes are TRBV2 and TRBJ2-1, with 12 bases aligning to TRBD1. The TCR originated in a woman in her thirties or forties in good health. Some clones in this sample may be carry-over from other donors' samples. Sequencing input: PBMCs. CDR3 sequence (DNA): TGTGCCAGCACGGGACAGGGGGCCCGGGGTGAGCAGTTCTTC. It specifies CASTGQGARGEQFF.